This T cell receptor beta chain was found in a study of blood T cell repertoires in COVID-19. In the authors' methods: Reference gene primer amplification yielded estimated nucleated cell counts. Sequencing used immunoSEQ multiplex PCR; TCRdb keeps in-frame clones, though not all of them. V and J calls and clone size are copied from that table; D and trimming were computed from the DNA. The sample lists hundreds of thousands of clones, over 85% occurring once. Researchers sorted participants into cohorts using their self-reported clinical history. The clonotype comes from a woman between 25 and 40 years old with acute COVID-19. Sequenced sample: PBMCs or T cells enriched from blood (not recorded which).

Written as DNA, the CDR3 is TGTGCCAGCAGTGAACTTCTATTGCAGGGGCTGAGAAAGCCCCAGCATTTT. It encodes CASSELLLQGLRKPQHF. J is TRBJ1-5 and V is TRBV2; TRBD1 is a possible D gene (6 bases). Germline lookup yields CDR1 SNHLY and CDR2 FYNNEI. Trimming took 2 bases from V and 8 from J, leaving 22 bases between them. The CDR3 covers 17 residues.